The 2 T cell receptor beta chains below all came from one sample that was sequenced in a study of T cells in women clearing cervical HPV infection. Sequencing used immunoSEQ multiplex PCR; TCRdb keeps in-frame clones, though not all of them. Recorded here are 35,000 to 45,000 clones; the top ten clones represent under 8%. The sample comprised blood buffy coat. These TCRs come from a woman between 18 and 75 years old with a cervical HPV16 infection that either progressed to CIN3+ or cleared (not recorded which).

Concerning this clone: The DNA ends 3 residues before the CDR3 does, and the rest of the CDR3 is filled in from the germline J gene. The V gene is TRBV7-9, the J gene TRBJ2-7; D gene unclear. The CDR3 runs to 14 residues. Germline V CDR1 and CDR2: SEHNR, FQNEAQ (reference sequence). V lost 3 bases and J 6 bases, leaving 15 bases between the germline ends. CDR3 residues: CASSFTPYSAEQYF. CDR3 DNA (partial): TGTGCCAGCAGCTTCACTCCCTACAGTGCCGAG.

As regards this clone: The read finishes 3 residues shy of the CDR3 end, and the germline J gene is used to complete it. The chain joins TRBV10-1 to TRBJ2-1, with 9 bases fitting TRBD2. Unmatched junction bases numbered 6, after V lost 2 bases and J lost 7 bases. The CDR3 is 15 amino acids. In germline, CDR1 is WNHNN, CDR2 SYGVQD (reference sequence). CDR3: CASSEGRGGRNEQFF. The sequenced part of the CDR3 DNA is TGCGCCAGCAGTGAGGGGCGGGGGGGCCGAAATGAG.